The 21 T cell receptor beta chains presented below share a single source sample, sequenced in a study of CD8 T cells in Susac syndrome. With random hexamers, reverse transcription was performed on about 0.5 to 1 ug of RNA. TCRdb ran MiXCR on the immunoSEQ multiplex PCR reads and lists one entry per CDR3 protein. The profile shows around 140,000 distinct CDR3 sequences, around 85% of them singletons. The sequenced sample was CD8+ T cells from PBMCs. The receptor set was obtained from a human donor with multiple sclerosis.

The chain uses TRBV7-9 and TRBJ1-2, with unresolved D. The V end was cut by 5 bases, the J end by 3 bases, with 22 bases between. This CDR3 has 17 amino acids. CDR1 is SEHNR, CDR2 FQNEAQ, per germline (reference sequence). CDR3 in amino acids: CASSITRASLLDYGYTF. The DNA of the CDR3 is TGTGCCAGCAGCATCACCCGGGCCTCACTATTGGACTATGGCTACACCTTC.

The chain employs TRBV28 and TRBJ2-1; 13 bases map to TRBD2. After removal of 5 bases from V and 1 base from J, the junction contained 5 bases not matched to a gene. Per the germline V gene, CDR1 is MDHEN and CDR2 is SYDVKM. The CDR3 extends over 17 amino acids. The CDR3 DNA reads TGTGCCAGCAGTCCTCGGACTAGCGGGGGTTCCTACAATGAGCAGTTCTTC. It translates to CASSPRTSGGSYNEQFF. Combining the CDR3 with reference TRBV28 and TRBJ2-1 gives the whole variable domain DVKVTQSSRYLVKRTGEKVFLECVQDMDHENMFWYRQDPGLGLRLIYFSYDVKMKEKGDIPEGYSVSREKKERFSLILESASTNQTSMYLCASSPRTSGGSYNEQFFGPGTRLTVL.

V usage is TRBV5-1 and J usage is TRBJ2-2; 7 bases are a match to TRBD1. Germline V gene lookup returns CDR1 SGHRS and CDR2 YFSETQ. With V trimmed by 6 bases and J by 6 bases, 11 bases remained unmatched. This CDR3 comprises 15 residues. The CDR3 reads CASTMEQGTAGELFF. The CDR3 DNA reads TGCGCCAGCACCATGGAACAGGGGACCGCCGGGGAGCTGTTTTTT.

The genes are TRBV7-9 and TRBJ2-5, with D possibly matching TRBD2 (5 bases). Germline V gene lookup returns CDR1 SEHNR and CDR2 FQNEAQ (reference sequence). Trimming left V 5 bases short and J 4 bases short, with 26 bases between. The CDR3 totals 18 residues. CDR3 loop: CASSDSLARLRDGETQYF. The CDR3 bases are TGTGCCAGCAGCGATTCCCTCGCGCGGTTGAGGGATGGAGAGACCCAGTACTTC. The entire variable domain, with the rest obtained from reference TRBV7-9 and TRBJ2-5, is as follows: DTGVSQNPRHKITKRGQNVTFRCDPISEHNRLYWYRQTLGQGPEFLTYFQNEAQLEKSRLLSDRFSAERPKGSFSTLEIQRTEQGDSAMYLCASSDSLARLRDGETQYFGPGTRLLVL.

CDR3 in DNA: TGCAGTGCTAGAATGCCGACCAAAAACATTCAGTACTTC. Its protein product is CSARMPTKNIQYF. V and J are TRBV20-1 and TRBJ2-4; D uncertain. The ends were cut back, 2 bases at V and 2 bases at J, with 7 bases in the middle. The germline gives CDR1 DFQATT, CDR2 SNEGSKA (reference sequence). The CDR3 contains 13 residues.

The chain combines TRBV6-5 with TRBJ1-2; D not resolved. The CDR3 is 15 residues long. Germline CDR1 MNHEY, CDR2 SVGAGI. The germline V and J ends were trimmed by 3 bases and 8 bases, with 19 bases remaining between them. The CDR3 bases are TGTGCCAGCAGTTATTCTGACACCAGAACTTACGGCTACACCTTC. Amino acid sequence: CASSYSDTRTYGYTF.

This chain joins TRBV7-6 and TRBJ2-1; perhaps TRBD2 as D (7 bases). The CDR3 is 15 residues long. V dropped 1 base and J dropped 6 bases, with 13 bases sitting between them. The germline V gene has CDR1 SGHVS and CDR2 FNYEAQ. The CDR3 here is CASSLVGGQGNEQFF. CDR3 nucleotides: TGTGCCAGCAGCTTAGTCGGGGGGCAAGGCAATGAGCAGTTCTTC.

The rearrangement uses TRBV2 and TRBJ2-5, with TRBD2 matching 7 bases. J was trimmed by 5 bases and V by 7 bases; bases with no gene match: 7. From germline, CDR1 is SNHLY and CDR2 FYNNEI. The CDR3 length is 13 residues. The CDR3 bases are TGTGCCAGCACTCAAGCGGGGTGGGAGACCCAGTACTTC. This translates into CASTQAGWETQYF.

The V and J genes are TRBV6-4 and TRBJ1-1, with D maybe TRBD1 (5 bases). Looked up from germline, CDR1 is MRHNA and CDR2 is SNTAGT. The CDR3 is 14 amino acids. V was trimmed by 6 bases and J by 5 bases, leaving 16 bases between them. CDR3 DNA: TGTGCCAGCAGCCCCGGGAGGGGAGGGACTGAAGCTTTCTTT. Residues: CASSPGRGGTEAFF.

V is TRBV19 and J is TRBJ2-1; 8 bases line up with TRBD1. Germline CDR1 LNHDA, CDR2 SQIVND (reference sequence). V shed 6 bases, J shed 6 bases, and the junction held 7 bases outside the gene matches. The CDR3 totals 14 residues. The chain's CDR3 is CASSGQGAINEQFF. DNA for the CDR3: TGTGCCAGTAGCGGGCAGGGGGCGATCAATGAGCAGTTCTTC.

This clonotype has just one count. The gene calls are TRBV27 and TRBJ1-2; D call uncertain. This CDR3 is built from 13 residues. Deletions cut 4 bases from V and 4 bases from J, with 10 bases between. Per germline, CDR1 MNHEY and CDR2 SMNVEV (reference sequence). CDR3 in DNA: TGTGCCAGCAGTTCGGTCGACTTCTATGGCTACACCTTC. Its protein is CASSSVDFYGYTF.

The chain is built from TRBV27 and TRBJ2-1, with D tentatively TRBD2 (6 bases). The CDR3 loop spans 16 amino acids. In germline, CDR1 is MNHEY, CDR2 SMNVEV (reference sequence). The V gene lost 2 bases and the J gene lost 8 bases, with 19 bases spanning the gap. Here the CDR3 reads CASSLNPSAVFDEQFF. Written as DNA, the CDR3 is TGTGCCAGCAGTTTAAACCCTAGCGCGGTTTTCGATGAGCAGTTCTTC.

The rearrangement joins TRBV11-2 to TRBJ2-3; D not resolved. Germline V gives CDR1 SGHAT, CDR2 FQNNGV. This CDR3 is 15 amino acids long. The V gene lost 4 bases and the J gene lost 0 bases, with 11 bases spanning the gap. The CDR3 here is CASSYMGISTDTQYF. DNA for the CDR3: TGTGCCAGCAGCTACATGGGGATTAGCACAGATACGCAGTATTTT. Based on the CDR3 plus reference TRBV11-2 and TRBJ2-3, the full variable domain is EAGVAQSPRYKIIEKRQSVAFWCNPISGHATLYWYQQILGQGPKLLIQFQNNGVVDDSQLPKDRFSAERLKGVDSTLKIQPAKLEDSAVYLCASSYMGISTDTQYFGPGTRLTVL.

The J gene is TRBJ1-1, the V gene TRBV16; the match to TRBD1 covers 8 bases. Germline V gene data show CDR1 as KGHSY and CDR2 as FQNENV. The V segment lost 0 bases and the J segment 5 bases; nucleotides outside the gene matches: 2. The CDR3 length is 14 residues. The CDR3 DNA follows: TGTGCCAGCAGCCAATCCACAGGGGGTACTGAAGCTTTCTTT. Translating gives CASSQSTGGTEAFF.

The chain carries TRBV5-4 and TRBJ1-3; D call uncertain. V was clipped by 4 bases and J by 3 bases, with 14 bases between them. Germline V CDR1 and CDR2: SGHNT, YYREEE (reference sequence). This CDR3 has 15 residues. The CDR3 sequence is CASSPPGGIGNTIYF. The DNA of the CDR3 is TGTGCCAGCAGCCCACCGGGAGGGATTGGAAACACCATATATTTT. Combining the CDR3 with reference TRBV5-4 and TRBJ1-3 gives the whole variable domain ETGVTQSPTHLIKTRGQQVTLRCSSQSGHNTVSWYQQALGQGPQFIFQYYREEENGRGNFPPRFSGLQFPNYSSELNVNALELDDSALYLCASSPPGGIGNTIYFGEGSWLTVV.

This sequence joins TRBV27 and TRBJ2-1; D possibly corresponds to TRBD1 (6 bases). Looked up from germline, CDR1 is MNHEY and CDR2 is SMNVEV (reference sequence). Trimming removed 6 bases at V and 3 bases at J, with 12 bases between. This CDR3 region has 14 residues. The CDR3 region is CASSPRGIYNEQFF. The CDR3 DNA reads as TGTGCCAGCAGCCCCAGGGGAATCTACAATGAGCAGTTCTTC.

The chain uses TRBV19 and TRBJ2-7, with 12 nucleotides matching TRBD2. Germline trimming cut 5 bases from V and 7 bases from J; bases unmatched to any gene: 3. The CDR3 length is 13 residues. Germline V CDR1 and CDR2: LNHDA, SQIVND (reference sequence). CDR3 DNA sequence: TGTGCCAGTAGTTTTGGACTAGCGGGGGAGCAGTACGTC. Its protein is CASSFGLAGEQYV.

J is TRBJ2-1 and V is TRBV2, with 8 bases aligning to TRBD2. J was trimmed by 0 bases and V by 9 bases; bases with no gene match: 7. Germline values: CDR1 SNHLY, CDR2 FYNNEI. The CDR3 is 15 amino acids. Written as DNA, the CDR3 is TGTGCCAGTTTATCGGGGGGGCTCTCCTACAATGAGCAGTTCTTC. Encoded protein: CASLSGGLSYNEQFF.

The chain couples TRBV19 to TRBJ2-7; D may be TRBD2 (6 bases). Germline lookup yields CDR1 LNHDA and CDR2 SQIVND (reference sequence). Trimming stripped 6 bases from V and 3 bases from J, with 21 bases between. The CDR3 contains 16 residues. The CDR3 reads CASSHSIAGLIYEQYF. In nucleotides, the CDR3 is TGTGCCAGTAGCCATTCTATTGCGGGGCTAATCTACGAGCAGTACTTC.

The chain has TRBV28 and TRBJ2-1, with D perhaps matching TRBD2 (5 bases). This CDR3 comprises 15 residues. With 6 bases removed from V and 9 bases from J, the gap between germline ends came to 21 bases. CDR1 and CDR2 from the germline V gene are MDHEN and SYDVKM. The DNA for the CDR3 is TGTGCCAGCAGCTTGGGGTACCTAATAGCGAGTGAGCAGTTCTTC. Translated: CASSLGYLIASEQFF.

The chain recombines TRBV28 with TRBJ2-5; maybe TRBD1 (6 bases). Per the germline V gene, CDR1 is MDHEN and CDR2 is SYDVKM. The ends were cut back, 3 bases at V and 3 bases at J, with 14 bases in the middle. The CDR3 runs to 15 residues. CDR3 loop: CASSFMRTEKETQYF. The CDR3 DNA sequence: TGTGCCAGCAGTTTTATGAGGACAGAGAAAGAGACCCAGTACTTC.